This T cell receptor beta chain was obtained from a study of T cells in Graves' hyperthyroidism and ophthalmopathy. Amplification of TCR beta CDR3 regions used RNA as the template. An initial round of RT-PCR targeting the TCR CDR3 relied on the HTBI primer set. TCRdb itself ran the multiplex PCR reads through MiXCR, one entry per CDR3 protein. The profile covers approximately 330,000 distinct CDR3 sequences, with around a sixth appearing a single time and under 55% taken by the ten largest. No progression to ophthalmopathy during 18 months of follow-up defined stable disease. The hyperthyroidism was newly diagnosed and had lasted under 2 months; the patients were aged 18 to 65. This clonotype came up a few times. This CDR3 has 16 residues. Per the germline V gene, CDR1 is SGHRS and CDR2 is YFSETQ. The germline V and J ends were trimmed by 0 bases and 6 bases, with 15 bases remaining between them.

The clonotype was recovered from a woman aged 45 to 65 with Graves' hyperthyroidism. The chain links TRBV5-1 to TRBJ2-2, with D hard to call. Sequencing was carried out using blood. CDR3 in amino acids: CASSLGATGLPGELFF. The CDR3 coding sequence is TGCGCCAGCAGCTTGGGGGCTACTGGTCTCCCCGGGGAGCTGTTTTTT.